These T cell receptor beta chains were read from a single sample in a study of regulatory T cells in long-lasting Graves disease. TCRdb independently ran MiXCR on the multiplex PCR reads; one entry per CDR3 protein. The sample records 500,000 or so distinct CDR3 sequences, about a sixth being singletons. These records were also assigned to another study, of T cells in Graves' hyperthyroidism and ophthalmopathy.

The material sequenced was peripheral blood mononuclear cells (PBMCs), taken at new diagnosis, from a patient treated with antithyroid drugs. These receptors were obtained from a man aged 35 to 55 with Graves disease. The CDR3 runs from the conserved cysteine through the conserved F or W. D genes are given only for firm matches. Rows may omit the clone size; those that give it use once, few, many or a size class.

v_call: TRBV5-1
clone_size: many
j_call: TRBJ1-1
d_call: NA
cdr3_nt: TGCGCCAGCAGCTTGGAACCAGGGCGAGCTGAAGCTTTCTTT
cdr3_aa: CASSLEPGRAEAFF

v_call: TRBV6-1
clone_size: few
j_call: TRBJ2-1
d_call: NA
cdr3_nt: TGTGCCAGCAGTGAAGCGGACCGGATATCCTACAATGAGCAGTTCTTC
cdr3_aa: CASSEADRISYNEQFF

v_call: TRBV24-1
clone_size: few
j_call: TRBJ2-7
d_call: NA
cdr3_nt: TGTGCCACCAGTGATTTGCGTGGGTCTCAGTACTTC
cdr3_aa: CATSDLRGSQYF

v_call: TRBV7-2
clone_size: NA
j_call: TRBJ1-2
d_call: NA
cdr3_nt: TGTGCCAGCAGCTCCAACCGGGACACTGGGGCTGGCTACACCTTC
cdr3_aa: CASSSNRDTGAGYTF

v_call: TRBV6-1
clone_size: many
j_call: TRBJ1-5
d_call: NA
cdr3_nt: TGTGCCAGCAGTCCCAAGACAGGTGTTGTTCAGCCCCAGCATTTT
cdr3_aa: CASSPKTGVVQPQHF

v_call: TRBV3-1
clone_size: many
j_call: TRBJ2-7
d_call: NA
cdr3_nt: TGTGCCAGCAGCCAAGTGGACGGCTACGAGCAGTACTTC
cdr3_aa: CASSQVDGYEQYF

v_call: TRBV14
clone_size: many
j_call: TRBJ2-1
d_call: TRBD2
cdr3_nt: TGTGCCAGCAGCCAAGCACTAGCGGGAGGTAATGGGAATGAGCAGTTCTTC
cdr3_aa: CASSQALAGGNGNEQFF

v_call: TRBV20-1
clone_size: many
j_call: TRBJ2-7
d_call: TRBD2
cdr3_nt: TGCAGTGCTAGAGATCGATATAGCGGGAGGGTTAGCTCCTACGAGCAGTACTTC
cdr3_aa: CSARDRYSGRVSSYEQYF

v_call: TRBV10-2
clone_size: NA
j_call: TRBJ1-5
d_call: NA
cdr3_nt: TGCGCCAGCAGGGCGGAAACGCATAGCAATCAGCCCCAGCATTTT
cdr3_aa: CASRAETHSNQPQHF

v_call: TRBV12-3/TRBV12-4
clone_size: many
j_call: TRBJ2-2
d_call: TRBD2
cdr3_nt: TGTGCCAGCAGCCCACCGAGACTAGCGGGAGTCACCGGGGAGCTGTTTTTT
cdr3_aa: CASSPPRLAGVTGELFF

v_call: TRBV19
clone_size: few
j_call: TRBJ2-1
d_call: TRBD2
cdr3_nt: TGTGCCAGTAGTCTACGCCGCAGCGGGAGTGATGAGCAGTTCTTC
cdr3_aa: CASSLRRSGSDEQFF

v_call: TRBV12-3/TRBV12-4
clone_size: many
j_call: TRBJ2-1
d_call: TRBD2
cdr3_nt: TGTGCCAGCAGTTTTAGCGGGAGGGTCAATGAGCAGTTCTTC
cdr3_aa: CASSFSGRVNEQFF

v_call: TRBV28
clone_size: many
j_call: TRBJ2-1
d_call: TRBD1
cdr3_nt: TGTGCCAGCAGTTTACAGGGGGCGGTGGGTTACAATGAGCAGTTCTTC
cdr3_aa: CASSLQGAVGYNEQFF

v_call: TRBV6-5
clone_size: many
j_call: TRBJ2-7
d_call: TRBD2
cdr3_nt: TGTGCCAGCAGTTATACTAGCGGGACCTACGAGCAGTACTTC
cdr3_aa: CASSYTSGTYEQYF

v_call: TRBV29-1
clone_size: NA
j_call: TRBJ2-7
d_call: NA
cdr3_nt: TGCAGCGTTCAGGCGGGACTGTACGAGCAGTACTTC
cdr3_aa: CSVQAGLYEQYF

v_call: TRBV5-1
clone_size: many
j_call: TRBJ2-5
d_call: TRBD2
cdr3_nt: TGCGCCAGCAGCTTCCGAGCGGGAAGCCAAGAGACCCAGTACTTC
cdr3_aa: CASSFRAGSQETQYF

v_call: TRBV24-1
clone_size: NA
j_call: TRBJ2-1
d_call: NA
cdr3_nt: TGTGCCACCAGTACCTCTTCGGGGCCGGGCAATGAGCAGTTCTTC
cdr3_aa: CATSTSSGPGNEQFF

v_call: TRBV28
clone_size: many
j_call: TRBJ2-7
d_call: NA
cdr3_nt: TGTGCCAGCAGCCCAGTTGGGGCTCGGTACGAGCAGTACTTC
cdr3_aa: CASSPVGARYEQYF

v_call: TRBV9
clone_size: NA
j_call: TRBJ1-3
d_call: NA
cdr3_nt: TGTGCCAGCAGTAGGACACGCGACACCATATATTTT
cdr3_aa: CASSRTRDTIYF

v_call: TRBV19
clone_size: NA
j_call: TRBJ2-2
d_call: TRBD2
cdr3_nt: TGTGCCAGTAGTATAGATCCCCTAGCGGGAGTTACCGGGGAGCTGTTTTTT
cdr3_aa: CASSIDPLAGVTGELFF

v_call: TRBV20-1
clone_size: many
j_call: TRBJ1-1
d_call: NA
cdr3_nt: TGCAGTGCTCCGCGGGACACCAACACTGAAGCTTTCTTT
cdr3_aa: CSAPRDTNTEAFF

v_call: TRBV3-1
clone_size: many
j_call: TRBJ2-5
d_call: NA
cdr3_nt: TGTGCCAGCAGCTCTCGACAGGTCCAAGAGACCCAGTACTTC
cdr3_aa: CASSSRQVQETQYF

v_call: TRBV7-7
clone_size: many
j_call: TRBJ2-1
d_call: TRBD2
cdr3_nt: TGTGCTAGCAGCTTATATGGACTAGCGGGTGTTAATGAGCAGTTCTTC
cdr3_aa: CASSLYGLAGVNEQFF

v_call: TRBV25-1
clone_size: few
j_call: TRBJ2-3
d_call: NA
cdr3_nt: TGTGCCAGTACTGAAAGCGGGCCTCGCACAGATACGCAGTATTTT
cdr3_aa: CASTESGPRTDTQYF

v_call: TRBV29-1
clone_size: few
j_call: TRBJ2-1
d_call: NA
cdr3_nt: TGCAGCGTTGAACCGGGGGAAGGGTATGAGCAGTTCTTC
cdr3_aa: CSVEPGEGYEQFF

v_call: TRBV18
clone_size: many
j_call: TRBJ2-7
d_call: TRBD2
cdr3_nt: TGTGCCAGCTCACCCTCCCTGACTAGCGGGACCTACGAGCAGTACTTC
cdr3_aa: CASSPSLTSGTYEQYF

v_call: TRBV7-8
clone_size: many
j_call: TRBJ2-3
d_call: NA
cdr3_nt: TGTGCCAGCAGCCCTCTGAATAGCCCAGTAGACGATACGCAGTATTTT
cdr3_aa: CASSPLNSPVDDTQYF

v_call: TRBV2
clone_size: many
j_call: TRBJ2-2
d_call: TRBD2
cdr3_nt: TGTGCCAGCGGTACTAGCGCAAACACCGGGGAGCTGTTTTTT
cdr3_aa: CASGTSANTGELFF

v_call: TRBV2
clone_size: few
j_call: TRBJ2-1
d_call: TRBD2
cdr3_nt: TGTGCCAGCAGCCGGACTAGCGGGAGTATCGATGAGCAGTTCTTC
cdr3_aa: CASSRTSGSIDEQFF

v_call: TRBV27
clone_size: NA
j_call: TRBJ2-1
d_call: TRBD1
cdr3_nt: TGTGCCAGTCACGAAACAGGGGGCGCCGACAATGAGCAGTTCTTC
cdr3_aa: CASHETGGADNEQFF

v_call: TRBV30
clone_size: NA
j_call: TRBJ2-7
d_call: TRBD2
cdr3_nt: TGTGCCTGGAGTGGAGTATCGGGGGGCTACGAGCAGTACTTC
cdr3_aa: CAWSGVSGGYEQYF

v_call: TRBV19
clone_size: few
j_call: TRBJ1-3
d_call: TRBD1
cdr3_nt: TGTGCCAGTAGTACCTCCAGGGGGAACACCATATATTTT
cdr3_aa: CASSTSRGNTIYF

v_call: TRBV4-2
clone_size: once
j_call: TRBJ2-4
d_call: NA
cdr3_nt: TGTGCCAGCAGCAAGGGAGCAGGGAGGAACATTCAGTACTTC
cdr3_aa: CASSKGAGRNIQYF

v_call: TRBV3-1
clone_size: many
j_call: TRBJ2-1
d_call: NA
cdr3_nt: TGTGCCAGCAGCCCCAGACGCCCAACGGGCTACAATGAGCAGTTCTTC
cdr3_aa: CASSPRRPTGYNEQFF

v_call: TRBV12-3/TRBV12-4
clone_size: many
j_call: TRBJ2-7
d_call: TRBD1
cdr3_nt: TGTGCCAGCAGTTTAGTCGGGACAGGAGCCTACGAGCAGTACTTC
cdr3_aa: CASSLVGTGAYEQYF

v_call: TRBV12-3/TRBV12-4
clone_size: few
j_call: TRBJ2-7
d_call: NA
cdr3_nt: TGTGCCAGCAGTTTACGGCAGGGGTTCTCCTACGAGCAGTACTTC
cdr3_aa: CASSLRQGFSYEQYF

v_call: TRBV5-1
clone_size: NA
j_call: TRBJ2-2
d_call: NA
cdr3_nt: TGCGCCAGCAGCAGGAACCGGGGTCTCACCGGGGAGCTGTTTTTT
cdr3_aa: CASSRNRGLTGELFF

v_call: TRBV28
clone_size: many
j_call: TRBJ1-5
d_call: NA
cdr3_nt: TGTGCCAGCAGTTTAACCGGAAATAGCAATCAGCCCCAGCATTTT
cdr3_aa: CASSLTGNSNQPQHF

v_call: TRBV14
clone_size: few
j_call: TRBJ2-7
d_call: TRBD1
cdr3_nt: TGTGCCAGCAGCCAAGTTGACAGGGACTACGAGCAGTACTTC
cdr3_aa: CASSQVDRDYEQYF

v_call: TRBV20-1
clone_size: few
j_call: TRBJ2-2
d_call: NA
cdr3_nt: TGCAGTGCTATCCGTGTAGGAGGGGCCGGGGAGCTGTTTTTT
cdr3_aa: CSAIRVGGAGELFF

v_call: TRBV6-1
clone_size: many
j_call: TRBJ1-6
d_call: NA
cdr3_nt: TGTGCCAGCAGTGAAGGGACAGCCTCTTCACCCCTCCACTTT
cdr3_aa: CASSEGTASSPLHF

v_call: TRBV6-1
clone_size: many
j_call: TRBJ2-7
d_call: NA
cdr3_nt: TGTGCCAGCACCGTCCAGGTTGGGGCCTACGAGCAGTACTTC
cdr3_aa: CASTVQVGAYEQYF

v_call: TRBV29-1
clone_size: NA
j_call: TRBJ2-7
d_call: NA
cdr3_nt: TGCAGCGTACGGGTAGGGACGAAGACCTACGAGCAGTACTTC
cdr3_aa: CSVRVGTKTYEQYF

v_call: TRBV7-9
clone_size: many
j_call: TRBJ2-1
d_call: NA
cdr3_nt: TGTGCCAGCAGCCACCGACAGGGAGGCAATGAGCAGTTCTTC
cdr3_aa: CASSHRQGGNEQFF

v_call: TRBV7-8
clone_size: few
j_call: TRBJ2-2
d_call: TRBD2
cdr3_nt: TGTGCCAGCAGCAACCGGGGACTAGCGGGAGTAATCAACACCGGGGAGCTGTTTTTT
cdr3_aa: CASSNRGLAGVINTGELFF